The rows below give T cell receptor beta chains drawn from one sample of a study of T cells in Graves' hyperthyroidism and ophthalmopathy. TCRdb analysed the multiplex PCR reads with MiXCR anew, one entry per CDR3 protein. The sample lists about 360,000 distinct CDR3 sequences, around an eighth occurring once. Specimen: blood. Receptors originate from a man younger than 40 with Graves' hyperthyroidism that later progressed to Graves' ophthalmopathy. Each CDR3 is given with its conserved first and last residue. A D gene is named only where the DNA matches it firmly. A clone size is listed for some rows: how often the clone was seen (once, few, many), or a class if it is expanded.

d_call | j_call | v_call | clone_size | cdr3_aa | cdr3_nt
NA | TRBJ2-3 | TRBV7-9 | NA | CASSLAEGTDTQYF | TGTGCCAGCAGCTTAGCGGAGGGTACAGATACGCAGTATTTT
NA | TRBJ1-3 | TRBV6-6 | few | CASSYSDPNVGAADTIYF | TGTGCCAGCAGTTACTCCGACCCCAACGTTGGGGCTGCGGACACCATATATTTT
NA | TRBJ1-2 | TRBV5-1 | NA | CASSLRGSHGYTF | TGCGCCAGCAGCTTGAGGGGATCTCATGGCTACACCTTC
NA | TRBJ2-7 | TRBV5-1 | many | CASSLAVTAYEQYF | TGCGCCAGCAGCTTGGCGGTGACCGCCTACGAGCAGTACTTC
TRBD2 | TRBJ2-1 | TRBV9 | NA | CASSRGGPGLGGRAEQFF | TGTGCCAGCAGTAGGGGGGGGCCGGGACTAGGGGGACGGGCTGAGCAGTTCTTC
TRBD1 | TRBJ1-2 | TRBV6-1 | many | CASSDRDRVGYTF | TGTGCCAGCAGTGACCGGGACAGGGTAGGCTACACCTTC
NA | TRBJ1-4 | TRBV12-3/TRBV12-4 | many | CASSRLNEKLFF | TGTGCCAGCTCCAGGTTGAATGAAAAACTGTTTTTT
TRBD1 | TRBJ2-1 | TRBV5-5 | many | CASSWGTGDYNEQFF | TGTGCCAGCAGCTGGGGGACAGGGGATTACAATGAGCAGTTCTTC
NA | TRBJ2-7 | TRBV2 | many | CASSVNRDSYEQYF | TGTGCCAGCAGTGTAAACAGGGACTCCTACGAGCAGTACTTC
TRBD1 | TRBJ2-1 | TRBV20-1 | many | CSARGTGGEQFF | TGCAGTGCTAGAGGGACAGGGGGTGAGCAGTTCTTC
NA | TRBJ1-6 | TRBV6-1 | many | CASSYRDGYNSPLHF | TGTGCCAGCAGTTACCGAGACGGATATAATTCACCCCTCCACTTT
TRBD2 | TRBJ2-2 | TRBV7-2 | NA | CASRSGGGAGELFF | TGTGCCAGCAGGAGCGGGGGTGGCGCCGGGGAGCTGTTTTTT
NA | TRBJ2-7 | TRBV7-9 | few | CASSLGFHEQYF | TGTGCCAGCAGCTTAGGGTTCCACGAGCAGTACTTC
TRBD1 | TRBJ1-2 | TRBV5-6 | few | CASRTSTGGLDYGYTF | TGTGCCAGCAGAACATCTACAGGGGGCTTGGACTATGGCTACACCTTC
NA | TRBJ2-7 | TRBV27 | NA | CASSPLQGGVKFYEQYF | TGTGCCAGCAGCCCACTTCAAGGAGGGGTCAAATTCTACGAGCAGTACTTC
TRBD1 | TRBJ1-6 | TRBV20-1 | NA | CSPGQNNSPLHF | TGCAGTCCGGGACAGAATAATTCACCCCTCCACTTT
TRBD1 | TRBJ2-2 | TRBV29-1 | many | CSVRGRRVTGELFF | TGCAGCGTGAGGGGGCGGCGGGTCACCGGGGAGCTGTTTTTT
NA | TRBJ2-3 | TRBV12-3/TRBV12-4 | many | CASSQDSHTQYF | TGTGCCAGCAGTCAGGACAGTCATACGCAGTATTTT
TRBD1 | TRBJ1-1 | TRBV20-1 | many | CSADRANTEAFF | TGCAGTGCAGACAGGGCTAACACTGAAGCTTTCTTT
TRBD1 | TRBJ1-2 | TRBV6-1 | many | CASSYAPDRGYGYTF | TGTGCCAGCAGTTACGCCCCGGACAGGGGTTATGGCTACACCTTC
TRBD1 | TRBJ2-2 | TRBV5-1 | many | CASSVAGTGVGELFF | TGCGCCAGCAGCGTAGCCGGGACAGGGGTCGGGGAGCTGTTTTTT
NA | TRBJ2-7 | TRBV5-1 | many | CASSPTPIGEPSYEQYF | TGCGCCAGCAGCCCCACCCCCATAGGAGAACCCTCCTACGAGCAGTACTTC
NA | TRBJ2-7 | TRBV12-3/TRBV12-4 | many | CASSPQLPGHLSYEQYF | TGTGCCAGCAGTCCCCAATTACCGGGACACCTCTCCTACGAGCAGTACTTC
NA | TRBJ2-1 | TRBV11-2 | many | CASSLGSLDNEQFF | TGTGCCAGCAGCTTAGGCAGTTTGGACAATGAGCAGTTCTTC
NA | TRBJ2-1 | TRBV10-3 | NA | CAIGTSGHRPNEQFF | TGTGCCATCGGAACTTCGGGACACCGTCCGAATGAGCAGTTCTTC
TRBD2 | TRBJ2-5 | TRBV11-2 | NA | CASSLGLAASRETQYF | TGTGCCAGCAGCTTAGGGCTAGCGGCCAGCCGGGAGACCCAGTACTTC
TRBD1 | TRBJ1-5 | TRBV9 | few | CASSVGQGMDQPQHF | TGTGCCAGCAGCGTAGGACAGGGGATGGATCAGCCCCAGCATTTT
NA | TRBJ1-2 | TRBV12-3/TRBV12-4 | many | CASSLHRNYGYTF | TGTGCCAGCAGTTTACACAGAAACTATGGCTACACCTTC
NA | TRBJ2-2 | TRBV27 | many | CASSARRAGNTGELFF | TGTGCCAGCAGTGCCAGGAGGGCCGGGAACACCGGGGAGCTGTTTTTT
TRBD1 | TRBJ1-4 | TRBV2 | many | CASSELGPGQGNEKLFF | TGTGCCAGCAGTGAACTCGGCCCGGGACAGGGGAATGAAAAACTGTTTTTT
TRBD1 | TRBJ2-1 | TRBV11-2 | many | CASSLTDRVRQEQFF | TGTGCCAGCAGCTTAACGGACAGGGTCCGACAAGAGCAGTTCTTC
NA | TRBJ1-1 | TRBV19 | NA | CASSIDQDTEAFF | TGTGCCAGTAGTATAGATCAAGACACTGAAGCTTTCTTT